This TCR beta chain was recorded in a study of blood T cell repertoires in COVID-19. Whole-study context: Material from acute and convalescent COVID-19 was sourced from the United States, Italy and Spain.

CDR1 and CDR2 (germline): SNHLY, FYNNEI. The ends lost 4 bases at V and 2 bases at J; junction bases unmatched: 2. The CDR3 length is 15 residues. Repertoires were generated with immunoSEQ multiplex PCR, while TCRdb's copy carries only in-frame clones and drops some. Here the sample spans 100,000 to 150,000 clones, roughly 85% being singletons. This TCR came from a woman aged 80 or over with COVID-19, enrolled during active disease. This chain uses TRBV2 with TRBJ2-1, with TRBD2 matching over 10 bases. Sequencing used peripheral blood. The CDR3 sequence: CASSGTSGTYNEQFF. CDR3 sequence (DNA): TGTGCCAGCAGTGGGACTAGCGGCACCTACAATGAGCAGTTCTTC.